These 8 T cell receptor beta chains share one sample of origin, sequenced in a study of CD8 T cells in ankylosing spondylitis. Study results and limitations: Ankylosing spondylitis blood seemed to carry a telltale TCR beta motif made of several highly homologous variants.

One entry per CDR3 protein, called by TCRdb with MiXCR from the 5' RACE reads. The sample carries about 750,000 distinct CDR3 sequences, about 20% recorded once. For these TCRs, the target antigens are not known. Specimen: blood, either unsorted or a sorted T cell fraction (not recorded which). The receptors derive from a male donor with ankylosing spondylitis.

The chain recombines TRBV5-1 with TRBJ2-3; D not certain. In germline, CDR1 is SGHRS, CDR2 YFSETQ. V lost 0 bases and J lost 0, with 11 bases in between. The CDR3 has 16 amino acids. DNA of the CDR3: TGCGCCAGCAGCTTGGCTTTGACCGGGAGCACAGATACGCAGTATTTT. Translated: CASSLALTGSTDTQYF.

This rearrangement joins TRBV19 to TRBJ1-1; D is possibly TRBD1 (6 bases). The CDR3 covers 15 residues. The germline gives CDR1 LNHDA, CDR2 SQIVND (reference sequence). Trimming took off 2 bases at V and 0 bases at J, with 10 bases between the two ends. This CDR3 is CASSIRGEMNTEAFF. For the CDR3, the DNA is TGTGCCAGTAGTATAAGGGGGGAAATGAACACTGAAGCTTTCTTT. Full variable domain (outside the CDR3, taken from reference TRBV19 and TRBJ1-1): DGGITQSPKYLFRKEGQNVTLSCEQNLNHDAMYWYRQDPGQGLRLIYYSQIVNDFQKGDIAEGYSVSREKKESFPLTVTSAQKNPTAFYLCASSIRGEMNTEAFFGQGTRLTVV.

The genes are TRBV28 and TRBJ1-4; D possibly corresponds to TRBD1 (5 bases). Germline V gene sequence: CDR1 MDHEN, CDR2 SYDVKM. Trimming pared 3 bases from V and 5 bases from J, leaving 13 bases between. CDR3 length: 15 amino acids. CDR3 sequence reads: CASSFSDSTNEKLFF. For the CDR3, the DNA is TGTGCCAGCAGTTTCTCTGACAGCACAAATGAAAAACTGTTTTTT. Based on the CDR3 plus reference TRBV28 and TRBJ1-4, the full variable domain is DVKVTQSSRYLVKRTGEKVFLECVQDMDHENMFWYRQDPGLGLRLIYFSYDVKMKEKGDIPEGYSVSREKKERFSLILESASTNQTSMYLCASSFSDSTNEKLFFGSGTQLSVL.

The CDR3: CASSLWEKAFF. The CDR3 bases are TGTGCCAGCAGTTTGTGGGAGAAAGCTTTCTTT. This chain uses TRBV12-3 or TRBV12-4 with TRBJ1-1; unclear D gene. CDR3 size: 11 residues. Trimming pared 3 bases from V and 9 bases from J, leaving 8 bases between.

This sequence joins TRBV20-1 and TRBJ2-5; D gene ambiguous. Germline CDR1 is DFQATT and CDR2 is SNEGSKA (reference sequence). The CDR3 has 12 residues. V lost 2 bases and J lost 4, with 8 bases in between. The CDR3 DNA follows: TGCAGTGCTAGAAGGACGGGAGAGACCCAGTACTTC. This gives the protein CSARRTGETQYF.

The CDR3 region has the DNA TGTGCCAGCAGCCAAGGTCCTAGATTAGACGAGCAGTACTTC. Translated: CASSQGPRLDEQYF. The genes are TRBV3-1 and TRBJ2-7; D is ambiguous. Germline V lookup: CDR1 LGHDT, CDR2 YNNKEL (reference sequence). The CDR3 totals 14 residues. V gave up 1 base and J gave up 5 bases, with 12 bases separating them.

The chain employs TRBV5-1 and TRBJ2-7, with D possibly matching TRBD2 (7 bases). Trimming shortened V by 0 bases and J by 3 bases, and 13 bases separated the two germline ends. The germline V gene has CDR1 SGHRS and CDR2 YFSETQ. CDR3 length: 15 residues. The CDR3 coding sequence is TGCGCCAGCAGCTTGGGCGGGGGCTCAAACTACGAGCAGTACTTC. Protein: CASSLGGGSNYEQYF.

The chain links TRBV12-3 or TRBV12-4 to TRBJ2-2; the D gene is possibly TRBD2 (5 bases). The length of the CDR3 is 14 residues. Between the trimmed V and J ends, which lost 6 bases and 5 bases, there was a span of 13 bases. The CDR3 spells CASRRAGGTGELFF. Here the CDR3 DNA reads TGTGCCAGCAGGCGGGCAGGAGGTACCGGGGAGCTGTTTTTT.